This T cell receptor (beta chain) was identified in a study of T cells expressing NK-cell markers. The CDR3 has 14 amino acids. TCRdb re-analyzed the 5' RACE reads; it lists each CDR3 protein once, without DNA. The sample has about 260,000 distinct CDR3 sequences. The chain recombines TRBV12-3 or TRBV12-4 with TRBJ2-7. The receptor comes from a man younger than 35 in good health. Material for sequencing was blood T cells: a sorted CD56 or NKG2C T cell subset, CD4+ or CD8+ T cells, or bulk PBMC T cells (not recorded which). The chain's CDR3 is CASSLTDGSYEQYF.